This passage covers 14 T cell receptor beta chains from one sample sequenced in a study of cytomegalovirus exposure and HLA in healthy donors. Sequenced by immunoSEQ multiplex PCR; TCRdb stores in-frame clones only, minus some. There are some 270,000 clones in the sample; 70% to 90% occur only once, and 1% lies in the top ten. The material sequenced was PBMCs. These receptors were taken from a woman younger than 35 in good health and CMV-seronegative.

The genes are TRBV30 and TRBJ1-1; tentatively, D is TRBD1 (5 bases). The germline V gene has CDR1 GTSNPN and CDR2 SVGIG (reference sequence). CDR3 length equals 19 residues. V lost 1 base, J lost 0 bases, and 24 bases lay in between. The CDR3 region has the DNA TGTGCCTGGAGTGGGAACCTCTACAGGATTCCCCTTATGAACACTGAAGCTTTCTTT. Encoded protein: CAWSGNLYRIPLMNTEAFF. The whole variable domain, remainder taken from reference TRBV30 and TRBJ1-1, is SQTIHQWPATLVQPVGSPLSLECTVEGTSNPNLYWYRQAAGRGLQLLFYSVGIGQISSEVPQNLSASRPQDRQFILSSKKLLLSDSGFYLCAWSGNLYRIPLMNTEAFFGQGTRLTVV.

The rearrangement links TRBV30 to TRBJ1-1; TRBD1 matches 7 bases. Germline CDR1 GTSNPN, CDR2 SVGIG (reference sequence). This CDR3 contains 14 residues. J was trimmed by 1 base and V by 6 bases; bases with no gene match: 8. The CDR3 protein is CACDPTGKNTEAFF. The CDR3 region has the DNA TGTGCCTGCGATCCGACAGGGAAGAACACTGAAGCTTTCTTT.

This clone was seen a handful of times. The V call is TRBV2, the J call TRBJ1-2; 10 bases line up with TRBD1. CDR3 length equals 14 residues. V trimming: 7 bases; J trimming: 5 bases; junction bases outside the gene matches: 7. Germline V gene data show CDR1 as SNHLY and CDR2 as FYNNEI. The CDR3: CASTGTGVGYGYTF. CDR3 in DNA: TGTGCCAGCACCGGGACAGGGGTAGGGTATGGCTACACCTTC.

V is TRBV14 and J is TRBJ1-1; D gene unclear. Between the trimmed V and J ends, which lost 1 base and 3 bases, there was a span of 9 bases. In germline, CDR1 is SGHDN, CDR2 FVKESK. CDR3 length: 14 amino acids. In nucleotides, the CDR3 is TGTGCCAGCAGCCAAGTAACGAGTTACACTGAAGCTTTCTTT. The encoded protein is CASSQVTSYTEAFF.

The chain is built from TRBV2 and TRBJ1-1; tentative D call: TRBD1 (6 bases). V was shortened by 7 bases and J by 3 bases, with 18 bases between the two germline ends. The CDR3 extends over 15 amino acids. CDR1 SNHLY and CDR2 FYNNEI come from the germline V gene. Here the CDR3 reads CASIPRGEGDTEAFF. The CDR3 DNA reads TGTGCCAGCATCCCCCGCGGGGAGGGGGACACTGAAGCTTTCTTT.

V usage is TRBV9 and J usage is TRBJ1-2; D uncertain. Germline values: CDR1 SGDLS, CDR2 YYNGEE. V lost 2 bases and J 5 bases, leaving 10 bases between the germline ends. The CDR3 extends over 13 amino acids. The CDR3 region is CASSVDEAYGYTF. As DNA, the CDR3 is TGTGCCAGCAGCGTGGATGAGGCTTATGGCTACACCTTC.

The J gene is TRBJ1-5, the V gene TRBV28, with D perhaps matching TRBD1 (6 bases). Trimming stripped 7 bases from V and 4 bases from J, with 17 bases between. CDR3 size: 15 residues. Germline loops: CDR1 MDHEN, CDR2 SYDVKM. In DNA form, the CDR3 reads TGTGCCAGCATTTCCCTGGGCAGGGGAAATCAGCCCCAGCATTTT. Its protein product is CASISLGRGNQPQHF.

The chain uses TRBV29-1 and TRBJ1-1, with 9 bases matching TRBD1. The J segment lost 4 bases and the V segment lost 1 base, leaving 4 bases of the junction unmatched. The germline CDR1 and CDR2 sequences are SQVTM and ANQGSEA. CDR3 length equals 14 residues. The CDR3 protein is CSVEAQTGGTEAFF. In nucleotides, the CDR3 is TGCAGCGTTGAAGCTCAGACAGGGGGCACTGAAGCTTTCTTT.

The rearrangement joins TRBV27 to TRBJ1-2; weak D call: TRBD1 (5 bases). This CDR3 comprises 16 residues. V lost 2 bases to trimming and J lost 0 bases, with 13 bases between them. CDR1 is MNHEY and CDR2 is SMNVEV in the germline V gene (reference sequence). The CDR3 bases are TGTGCCAGCAGTTTAAAAACAGGACCACCTAACTATGGCTACACCTTC. Translated: CASSLKTGPPNYGYTF.

This clone came up once. This sequence joins TRBV6-5 and TRBJ2-7; D is perhaps TRBD2 (5 bases). The CDR3 has 13 residues. Germline V gives CDR1 MNHEY, CDR2 SVGAGI. V was clipped by 5 bases and J by 0 bases, with 8 bases between them. For the CDR3, the DNA is TGTGCCAGCAGTCCGGGGTTCTCCTACGAGCAGTACTTC. Protein sequence: CASSPGFSYEQYF.

The rearrangement links TRBV27 to TRBJ2-7; a possible D gene is TRBD2 (5 bases). Germline CDR1 reads MNHEY; CDR2 reads SMNVEV (reference sequence). V lost 6 bases and J lost 5, with 14 bases in between. This CDR3 has 13 amino acids. CDR3 sequence: CASRLGMFDEQYF. DNA of the CDR3: TGTGCCAGCAGACTCGGGATGTTCGACGAGCAGTACTTC.

The chain combines TRBV5-1 with TRBJ2-2; the D gene is possibly TRBD1 (5 bases). This CDR3 region has 15 residues. Trimming left V 0 bases short and J 1 base short, with 7 bases between. The germline V gene has CDR1 SGHRS and CDR2 YFSETQ. The CDR3 DNA reads as TGCGCCAGCAGCTTGGTGGGGCGGAACACCGGGGAGCTGTTTTTT. Protein product: CASSLVGRNTGELFF.

The gene calls are TRBV28 and TRBJ1-3; D possibly corresponds to TRBD1 (5 bases). With 7 bases removed from V and 3 bases from J, the gap between germline ends came to 13 bases. The CDR3 is 14 amino acids. Germline CDR1 reads MDHEN; CDR2 reads SYDVKM. This CDR3 is CASTLWGDGNTIYF. The DNA for the CDR3 is TGTGCCAGCACCCTGTGGGGGGATGGAAACACCATATATTTT.

This clone has more than one count but fewer than ten. This chain uses TRBV6-5 with TRBJ1-5; maybe TRBD1 (6 bases). This CDR3 spans 13 amino acids. Germline V CDR1 and CDR2: MNHEY, SVGAGI. V lost 6 bases and J lost 6, with 12 bases in between. CDR3 DNA sequence: TGTGCCAGCAGGAGGGGGAACGGTCAGCCCCAGCATTTT. It is translated as CASRRGNGQPQHF.